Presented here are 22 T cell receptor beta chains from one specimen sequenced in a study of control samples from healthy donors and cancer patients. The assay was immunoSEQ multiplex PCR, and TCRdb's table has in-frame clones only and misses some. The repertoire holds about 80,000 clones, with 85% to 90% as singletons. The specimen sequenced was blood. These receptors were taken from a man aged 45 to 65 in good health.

For the CDR3, the DNA is TGTGCCAGCAGCTCTTCCACGGGTACGCAGTATTTT. Translated: CASSSSTGTQYF. This sequence joins TRBV7-9 and TRBJ2-3; D is uncertain. CDR3 length: 12 amino acids. Germline CDR1 SEHNR, CDR2 FQNEAQ (reference sequence). The V end lost 4 bases, the J end lost 8 bases, and 10 bases lay between the germline ends.

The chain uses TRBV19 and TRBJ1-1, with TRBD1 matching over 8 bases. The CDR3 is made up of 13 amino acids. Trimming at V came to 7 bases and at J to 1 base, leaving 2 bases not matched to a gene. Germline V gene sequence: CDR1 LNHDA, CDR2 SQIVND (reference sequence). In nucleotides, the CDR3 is TGTGCCAGTACGGACAGGGAGAACACTGAAGCTTTCTTT. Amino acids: CASTDRENTEAFF.

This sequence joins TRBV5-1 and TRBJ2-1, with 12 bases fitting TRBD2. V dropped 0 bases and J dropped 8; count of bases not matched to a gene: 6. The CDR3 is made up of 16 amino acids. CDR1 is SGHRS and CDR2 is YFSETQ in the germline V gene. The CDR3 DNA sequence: TGCGCCAGCAGCTTGGAGGCTAGCGGGGGGGCAGATGAGCAGTTCTTC. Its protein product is CASSLEASGGADEQFF.

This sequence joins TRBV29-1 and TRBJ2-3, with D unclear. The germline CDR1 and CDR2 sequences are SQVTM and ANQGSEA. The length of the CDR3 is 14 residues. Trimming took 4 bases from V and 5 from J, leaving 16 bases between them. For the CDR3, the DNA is TGCAGCGTTGGGGCCAGCGCCGAAGGAGATACGCAGTATTTT. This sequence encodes CSVGASAEGDTQYF.

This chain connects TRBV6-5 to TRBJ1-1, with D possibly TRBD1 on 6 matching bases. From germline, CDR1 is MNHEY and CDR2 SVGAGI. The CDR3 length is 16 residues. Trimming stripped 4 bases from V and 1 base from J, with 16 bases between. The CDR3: CASSSSSGTTNTEAFF. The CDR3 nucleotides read TGTGCCAGCAGTTCTAGCTCCGGGACAACGAACACTGAAGCTTTCTTT.

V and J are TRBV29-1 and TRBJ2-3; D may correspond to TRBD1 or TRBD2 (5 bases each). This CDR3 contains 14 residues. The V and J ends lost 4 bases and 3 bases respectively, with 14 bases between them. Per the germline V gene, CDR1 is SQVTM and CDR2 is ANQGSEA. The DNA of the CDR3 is TGCAGCGTTGTTGGGGGTAGGGCTACAGATACGCAGTATTTT. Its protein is CSVVGGRATDTQYF.

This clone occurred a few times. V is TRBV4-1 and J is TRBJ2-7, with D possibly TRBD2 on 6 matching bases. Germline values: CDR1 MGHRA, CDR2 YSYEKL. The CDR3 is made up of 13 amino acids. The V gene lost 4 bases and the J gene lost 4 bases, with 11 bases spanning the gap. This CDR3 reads CASSRALAYEQYF. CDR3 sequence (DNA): TGCGCCAGCAGCCGGGCCCTAGCGTACGAGCAGTACTTC.

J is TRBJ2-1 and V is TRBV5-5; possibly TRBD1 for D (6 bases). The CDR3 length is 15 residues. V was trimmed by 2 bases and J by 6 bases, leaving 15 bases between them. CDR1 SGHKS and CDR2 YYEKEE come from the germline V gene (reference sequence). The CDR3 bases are TGTGCCAGCAGCTTTAGGACAGAAAGGATCAATGAGCAGTTCTTC. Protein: CASSFRTERINEQFF. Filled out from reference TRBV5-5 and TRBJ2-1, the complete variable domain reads DAGVTQSPTHLIKTRGQQVTLRCSPISGHKSVSWYQQVLGQGPQFIFQYYEKEERGRGNFPDRFSARQFPNYSSELNVNALLLGDSALYLCASSFRTERINEQFFGPGTRLTVL.

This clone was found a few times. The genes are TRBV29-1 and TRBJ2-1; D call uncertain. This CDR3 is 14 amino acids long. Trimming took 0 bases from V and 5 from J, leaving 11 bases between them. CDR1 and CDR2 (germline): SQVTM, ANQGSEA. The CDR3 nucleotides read TGCAGCGTTGAAGATGGATCCAGCAACAATGAGCAGTTCTTC. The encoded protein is CSVEDGSSNNEQFF.

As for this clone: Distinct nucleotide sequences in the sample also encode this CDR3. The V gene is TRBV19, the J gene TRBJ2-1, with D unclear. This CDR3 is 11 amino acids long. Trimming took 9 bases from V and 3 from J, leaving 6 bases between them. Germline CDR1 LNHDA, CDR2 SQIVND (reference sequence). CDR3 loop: CASRDYNEQFF. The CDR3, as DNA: TGTGCCAGCCGAGACTACAATGAGCAGTTCTTC.

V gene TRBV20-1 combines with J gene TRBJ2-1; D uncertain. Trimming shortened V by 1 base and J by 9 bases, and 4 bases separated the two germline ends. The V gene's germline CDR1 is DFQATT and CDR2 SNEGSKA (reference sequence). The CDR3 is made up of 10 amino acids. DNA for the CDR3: TGCAGTGCTAGAGGGAGTGAGCAGTTCTTC. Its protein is CSARGSEQFF.

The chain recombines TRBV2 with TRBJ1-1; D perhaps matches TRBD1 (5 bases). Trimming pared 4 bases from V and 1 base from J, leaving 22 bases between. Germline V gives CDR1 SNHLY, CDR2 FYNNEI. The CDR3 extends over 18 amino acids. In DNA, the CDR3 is TGTGCCAGCAGTGTGACAGATGATCGGTTTTTTTCGAACACTGAAGCTTTCTTT. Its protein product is CASSVTDDRFFSNTEAFF.

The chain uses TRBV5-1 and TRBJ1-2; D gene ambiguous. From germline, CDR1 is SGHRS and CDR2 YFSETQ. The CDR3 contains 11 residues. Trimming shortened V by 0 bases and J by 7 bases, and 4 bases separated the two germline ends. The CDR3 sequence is CASSLEGGYTF. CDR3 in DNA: TGCGCCAGCAGCTTGGAAGGTGGCTACACCTTC.

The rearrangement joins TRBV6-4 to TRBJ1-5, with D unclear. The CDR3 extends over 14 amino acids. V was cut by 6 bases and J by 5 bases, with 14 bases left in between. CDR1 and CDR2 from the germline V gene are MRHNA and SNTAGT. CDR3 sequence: CASRASQAYQPQHF. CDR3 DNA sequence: TGTGCCAGCAGGGCATCCCAGGCCTATCAGCCCCAGCATTTT.

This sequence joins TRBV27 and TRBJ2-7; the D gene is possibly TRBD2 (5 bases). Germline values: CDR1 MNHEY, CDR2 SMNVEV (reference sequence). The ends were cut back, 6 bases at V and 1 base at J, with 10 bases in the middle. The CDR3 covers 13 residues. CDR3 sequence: CASSPSGSYEQYF. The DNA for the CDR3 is TGTGCCAGCAGCCCCTCGGGGTCCTACGAGCAGTACTTC.

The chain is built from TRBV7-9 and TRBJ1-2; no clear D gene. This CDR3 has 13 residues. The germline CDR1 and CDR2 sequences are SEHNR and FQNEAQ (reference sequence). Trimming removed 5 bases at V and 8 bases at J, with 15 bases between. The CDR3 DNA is TGTGCCAGCAGCCAGAAGGAGTCGGGAGGCTACACCTTC. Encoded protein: CASSQKESGGYTF.

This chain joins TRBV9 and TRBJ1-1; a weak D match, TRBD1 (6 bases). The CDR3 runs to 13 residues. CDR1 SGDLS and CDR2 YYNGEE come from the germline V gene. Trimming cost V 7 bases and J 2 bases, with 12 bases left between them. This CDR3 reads CASGNRANTEAFF. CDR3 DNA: TGTGCCAGCGGAAACAGGGCCAACACTGAAGCTTTCTTT. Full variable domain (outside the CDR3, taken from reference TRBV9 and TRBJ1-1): DSGVTQTPKHLITATGQRVTLRCSPRSGDLSVYWYQQSLDQGLQFLIQYYNGEERAKGNILERFSAQQFPDLHSELNLSSLELGDSALYFCASGNRANTEAFFGQGTRLTVV.

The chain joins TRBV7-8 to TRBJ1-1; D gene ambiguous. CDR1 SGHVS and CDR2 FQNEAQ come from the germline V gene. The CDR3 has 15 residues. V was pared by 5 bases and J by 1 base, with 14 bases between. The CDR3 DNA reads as TGTGCCAGCAGCCGTTCCCGACTCGAGAACACTGAAGCTTTCTTT. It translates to CASSRSRLENTEAFF.

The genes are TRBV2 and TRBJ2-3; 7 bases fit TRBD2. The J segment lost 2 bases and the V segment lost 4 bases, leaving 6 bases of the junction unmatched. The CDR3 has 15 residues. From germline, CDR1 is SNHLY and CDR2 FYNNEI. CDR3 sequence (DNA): TGTGCCAGCAGTGTCGCTAGCGGTCCCACAGATACGCAGTATTTT. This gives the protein CASSVASGPTDTQYF.

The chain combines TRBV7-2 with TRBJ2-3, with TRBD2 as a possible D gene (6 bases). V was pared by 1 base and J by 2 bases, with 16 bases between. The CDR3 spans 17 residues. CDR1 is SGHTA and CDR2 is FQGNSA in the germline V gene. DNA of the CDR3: TGTGCCAGCAGCTTAGTGGCCGGAGGGTCTCACACAGATACGCAGTATTTT. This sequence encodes CASSLVAGGSHTDTQYF.

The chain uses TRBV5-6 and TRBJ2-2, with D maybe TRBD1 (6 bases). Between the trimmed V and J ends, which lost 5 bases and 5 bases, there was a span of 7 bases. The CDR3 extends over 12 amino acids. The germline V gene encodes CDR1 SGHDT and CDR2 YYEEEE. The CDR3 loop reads CASRQGTGELFF. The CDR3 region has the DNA TGTGCCAGCAGGCAGGGGACCGGGGAGCTGTTTTTT. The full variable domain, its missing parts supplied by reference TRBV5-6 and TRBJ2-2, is DAGVTQSPTHLIKTRGQQVTLRCSPKSGHDTVSWYQQALGQGPQFIFQYYEEEERQRGNFPDRFSGHQFPNYSSELNVNALLLGDSALYLCASRQGTGELFFGEGSRLTVL.

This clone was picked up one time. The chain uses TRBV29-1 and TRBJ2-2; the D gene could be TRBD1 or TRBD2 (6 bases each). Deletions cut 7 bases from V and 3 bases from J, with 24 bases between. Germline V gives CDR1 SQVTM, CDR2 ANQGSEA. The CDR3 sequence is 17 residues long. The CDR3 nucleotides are TGCAGCGCGGGACCACGGGGGCCCCCCGGGGACACCGGGGAGCTGTTTTTT. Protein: CSAGPRGPPGDTGELFF.